The present entry profiles one T cell receptor (beta chain) with its context. The antigen is undetermined. The sample comes from a study of cytomegalovirus exposure and HLA in healthy donors. Findings and limits, study-wide: No immune exposure information besides CMV serostatus was available.

60 Vbeta and 13 Jbeta primers were used in PCR. The authors' processing: Per a later analysis, the number of unique TCR beta chains was roughly 87 million, of which roughly 10 million were shared. Some clones are missing from TCRdb's copy, which holds only in-frame ones; the method was immunoSEQ multiplex PCR. V, J and clone size were drawn from that table, and D and trimming were deduced from the DNA. The profile covers 200,000 or so clones, with approximately 84% appearing a single time and less than 0.3% taken by the ten largest. This CDR3 is built from 16 residues. V gave up 6 bases and J gave up 0 bases, with 15 bases separating them. Germline lookup yields CDR1 SNHLY and CDR2 FYNNEI.

J is TRBJ2-1 and V is TRBV2, with a weak D call TRBD1 (7 bases). Sequencing used PBMCs. This clonotype was obtained from a girl under three years old in good health and CMV-seronegative. CDR3 nucleotide sequence: TGTGCCAGCAGAACGACAGGGAGGAGCTCCTACAATGAGCAGTTCTTC. This codes for CASRTTGRSSYNEQFF.